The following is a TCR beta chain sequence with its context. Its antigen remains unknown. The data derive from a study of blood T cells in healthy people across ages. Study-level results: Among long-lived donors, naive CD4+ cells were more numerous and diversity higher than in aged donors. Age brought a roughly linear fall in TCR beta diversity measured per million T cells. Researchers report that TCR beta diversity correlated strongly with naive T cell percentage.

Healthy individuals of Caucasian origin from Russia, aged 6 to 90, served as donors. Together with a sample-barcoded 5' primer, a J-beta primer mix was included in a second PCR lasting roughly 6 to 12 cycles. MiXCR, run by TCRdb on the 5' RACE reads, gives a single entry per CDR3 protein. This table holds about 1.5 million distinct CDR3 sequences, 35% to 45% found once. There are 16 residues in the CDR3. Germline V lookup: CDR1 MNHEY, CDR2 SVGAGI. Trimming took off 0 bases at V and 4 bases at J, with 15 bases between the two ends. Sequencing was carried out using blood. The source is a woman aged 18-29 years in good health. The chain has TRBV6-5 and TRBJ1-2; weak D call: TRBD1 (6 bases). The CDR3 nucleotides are TGTGCCAGCAGTTACTCGATAACGGGGGGCTTCTATGGCTACACCTTC. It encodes CASSYSITGGFYGYTF.